This TCR beta chain emerged from a study of technical replicates of blood from a few donors. A few counts support this clone. TCRdb's copy holds only in-frame clones and misses some; the assay was immunoSEQ multiplex PCR. The data show about 100,000 clones, approximately 94% seen once. After removal of 5 bases from V and 8 bases from J, the junction contained 10 bases not matched to a gene. This CDR3 has 16 residues. The germline V gene has CDR1 SGHAT and CDR2 FQNNGV. The TCR was taken from a human donor in good health. The specimen sequenced was T cells isolated from PBMCs. The J gene is TRBJ1-6, the V gene TRBV11-2; 9 bases align to TRBD1. CDR3 sequence: CASSPRRDRAYSPLHF. The CDR3 DNA is TGTGCCAGCAGCCCACGCCGGGACAGGGCTTATTCACCCCTCCACTTT. Using reference TRBV11-2 and TRBJ1-6 for the parts outside the CDR3, the full variable domain is EAGVAQSPRYKIIEKRQSVAFWCNPISGHATLYWYQQILGQGPKLLIQFQNNGVVDDSQLPKDRFSAERLKGVDSTLKIQPAKLEDSAVYLCASSPRRDRAYSPLHFGNGTRLTVT.